The 7 T cell receptor beta chains given below trace back to one sample, sequenced in a study of CD8 T cells in Susac syndrome. RNA, at roughly 0.5 to 1 ug, was reverse transcribed with random hexamers. TCRdb processed the immunoSEQ multiplex PCR reads anew with MiXCR; each CDR3 protein has one entry. The sample lists over 200,000 distinct CDR3 sequences, more than 85% occurring once. The sample consisted of CD4+ T cells from PBMCs. These TCRs come from a human donor with multiple sclerosis.

This chain uses TRBV24-1 with TRBJ2-1, with D perhaps matching TRBD2 (5 bases). Trimming cost V 6 bases and J 6 bases, with 11 bases left between them. The CDR3 spans 13 residues. The germline V gene encodes CDR1 KGHDR and CDR2 SFDVKD. As DNA, the CDR3 is TGTGCCACCAGTTCGGCCGGGGTCAATGAGCAGTTCTTC. Its translation is CATSSAGVNEQFF.

This chain joins TRBV12-5 and TRBJ1-5; the match to TRBD1 covers 9 bases. Germline V gene sequence: CDR1 LGHNT, CDR2 FRNRAP. J lost 4 bases, V lost 5 bases, and 15 bases had no gene match. The CDR3 sequence is 18 residues long. The CDR3 here is CASGPTGTGPGGNQPQHF. CDR3 in DNA: TGTGCTAGTGGTCCAACCGGGACAGGGCCCGGAGGGAATCAGCCCCAGCATTTT.

The chain recombines TRBV7-9 with TRBJ2-1; a possible D gene is TRBD1 (5 bases). Germline V gene sequence: CDR1 SEHNR, CDR2 FQNEAQ (reference sequence). This CDR3 contains 15 residues. Trimming removed 1 base from V and 2 bases from J, with 9 bases in between. The CDR3 sequence is CASSLDRSPYNEQFF. The CDR3 nucleotides read TGTGCCAGCAGCTTAGACAGGTCTCCCTACAATGAGCAGTTCTTC.

The chain employs TRBV30 and TRBJ1-6; D gene unclear. In germline, CDR1 is GTSNPN, CDR2 SVGIG (reference sequence). The ends were cut back, 0 bases at V and 0 bases at J, with 3 bases in the middle. There are 14 residues in the CDR3. In DNA, the CDR3 is TGTGCCTGGAGTGTGGGCTCCTATAATTCACCCCTCCACTTT. Protein sequence: CAWSVGSYNSPLHF.

The chain employs TRBV5-4 and TRBJ2-7, with 7 positions matching TRBD1. Germline CDR1 and CDR2: SGHNT and YYREEE (reference sequence). The CDR3 runs to 14 residues. V dropped 5 bases and J dropped 2; count of bases not matched to a gene: 7. The CDR3 reads CASRAQGQTYEQYV. The CDR3, as DNA: TGTGCCAGCAGGGCCCAGGGACAGACCTACGAGCAGTACGTC.

With regard to this clonotype: A junction end diverges from the germline sequence, so it may reflect a read error. The chain uses TRBV29-1 and TRBJ2-1; no clear D gene. The CDR3 contains 13 residues. Germline V lookup: CDR1 SQVTM, CDR2 ANQGSEA. CDR3 loop: CSALPPSGNEQFF. CDR3 nucleotides: TGCAGCGCTCTACCCCCTTCGGGTAATGAGCAGTTTTTC.

The gene calls are TRBV30 and TRBJ2-5, with D uncertain. The V and J ends lost 2 bases and 5 bases respectively, with 12 bases between them. Germline CDR1 GTSNPN, CDR2 SVGIG (reference sequence). The CDR3 sequence is 13 residues long. CDR3: CAWSYNPGETQYF. The CDR3 DNA follows: TGTGCCTGGAGTTATAACCCGGGCGAGACCCAGTACTTC.